This T cell receptor (beta chain) was sequenced during a study of blood T cell repertoires in COVID-19. Whole-study context: There were acute and convalescent COVID-19 samples, and they came from the United States, Italy and Spain.

Profiled with immunoSEQ multiplex PCR; TCRdb holds only in-frame clones, not every one. The sample lists 130,000 to 150,000 clones, less than 80% seen once, with under 4.5% in the top ten. V lost 3 bases to trimming and J lost 4 bases; unmatched junction nucleotides: 4. Germline CDR1 is SQVTM and CDR2 is ANQGSEA. The CDR3 is made up of 14 amino acids. The genes are TRBV29-1 and TRBJ1-5, with 9 bases matching TRBD1. Sequenced material: peripheral blood. This clonotype was obtained from a man in his 60s with acute or convalescent COVID-19. The CDR3 nucleotides are TGCAGCGTTGAGACAGGGGGGGGGAATCAGCCCCAGCATTTT. Protein: CSVETGGGNQPQHF.